Listed below are T cell receptor beta chains from one sample, sequenced in a study of blood T cell repertoires in COVID-19. Data came from immunoSEQ multiplex PCR; TCRdb stores just in-frame clones and leaves some out. Of hundreds of thousands of clones listed, 85% were seen once; the top ten hold about 5.1%. The sequenced sample consisted of peripheral blood. The receptors originated from a man aged 45-65 years with active or convalescent COVID-19. Each CDR3 is given with its conserved first and last residue. Fields, in order: clone size, CDR3 length, D gene, V gene, J gene, CDR3 protein, CDR3 DNA. D genes are given only for firm matches. A clone size is listed for some rows: how often the clone was seen (once, few, many), or a class if it is expanded.

clone size: .
CDR3 length: 12
D gene: TRBD1
V gene: TRBV19
J gene: TRBJ1-5
CDR3 protein: CASSRGQQPQHF
CDR3 DNA: TGTGCCAGCTCCAGGGGGCAGCAGCCCCAGCATTTT

clone size: .
CDR3 length: 15
D gene: .
V gene: TRBV18
J gene: TRBJ1-5
CDR3 protein: CASSPTRGLGQPQHF
CDR3 DNA: TGTGCCAGCTCACCCACTCGCGGGCTCGGCCAGCCCCAGCATTTT

clone size: .
CDR3 length: 12
D gene: .
V gene: TRBV10-3
J gene: TRBJ1-2
CDR3 protein: CAITSTNYGYTF
CDR3 DNA: TGTGCCATCACTAGCACAAACTATGGCTACACCTTC

clone size: .
CDR3 length: 14
D gene: .
V gene: TRBV19
J gene: TRBJ1-4
CDR3 protein: CASSAEGGYEKLFF
CDR3 DNA: TGTGCCAGTAGCGCCGAGGGGGGGTATGAAAAACTGTTTTTT

clone size: .
CDR3 length: 13
D gene: TRBD1
V gene: TRBV6-5
J gene: TRBJ1-4
CDR3 protein: CASSGTDNEKLFF
CDR3 DNA: TGTGCCAGCAGCGGGACAGATAATGAAAAACTGTTTTTT

clone size: .
CDR3 length: 13
D gene: .
V gene: TRBV12-3/TRBV12-4
J gene: TRBJ1-1
CDR3 protein: CASSFGGDTEAFF
CDR3 DNA: TGTGCCAGCAGTTTTGGAGGGGACACTGAAGCTTTCTTT

clone size: .
CDR3 length: 14
D gene: TRBD1
V gene: TRBV29-1
J gene: TRBJ1-3
CDR3 protein: CSVVGTASGNTIYF
CDR3 DNA: TGCAGCGTTGTTGGGACAGCTTCTGGAAACACCATATATTTT

clone size: .
CDR3 length: 13
D gene: .
V gene: TRBV5-6
J gene: TRBJ2-7
CDR3 protein: CASSLGPHVEQYF
CDR3 DNA: TGTGCCAGCAGCTTGGGGCCCCACGTAGAGCAGTACTTC

clone size: .
CDR3 length: 15
D gene: .
V gene: TRBV7-8
J gene: TRBJ1-5
CDR3 protein: CASSLAGQGSQPQHF
CDR3 DNA: TGTGCCAGCAGCTTAGCGGGGCAGGGCTCTCAGCCCCAGCATTTT

clone size: .
CDR3 length: 15
D gene: TRBD1
V gene: TRBV9
J gene: TRBJ1-1
CDR3 protein: CASSGDRGRGTEAFF
CDR3 DNA: TGTGCCAGCAGCGGAGACAGGGGGCGAGGAACTGAAGCTTTCTTT

clone size: .
CDR3 length: 13
D gene: .
V gene: TRBV30
J gene: TRBJ2-1
CDR3 protein: CAWSVNLLNEQFF
CDR3 DNA: TGTGCCTGGAGTGTAAATTTACTCAATGAGCAGTTCTTC

clone size: .
CDR3 length: 13
D gene: .
V gene: TRBV27
J gene: TRBJ2-6
CDR3 protein: CASRESGANVLTF
CDR3 DNA: TGTGCCAGCCGGGAGAGTGGGGCCAACGTCCTGACTTTC

clone size: .
CDR3 length: 15
D gene: TRBD1
V gene: TRBV5-6
J gene: TRBJ2-7
CDR3 protein: CASSLPRQGHYEQYF
CDR3 DNA: TGTGCCAGCAGCTTGCCCCGACAGGGGCACTACGAGCAGTACTTC

clone size: .
CDR3 length: 19
D gene: TRBD1
V gene: TRBV28
J gene: TRBJ1-3
CDR3 protein: CASSPFSYTGGGTGNTIYF
CDR3 DNA: TGTGCCAGCAGTCCCTTTTCTTATACAGGGGGCGGAACTGGAAACACCATATATTTT

clone size: .
CDR3 length: 16
D gene: TRBD2
V gene: TRBV3-1/TRBV3-2
J gene: TRBJ2-5
CDR3 protein: CASSRQPGLVAETQYF
CDR3 DNA: TGTGCCAGCAGCCGACAGCCCGGACTAGTAGCGGAGACCCAGTACTTC

clone size: .
CDR3 length: 16
D gene: .
V gene: TRBV5-8
J gene: TRBJ1-2
CDR3 protein: CASRDRPGVPNYGYTF
CDR3 DNA: TGTGCCAGCAGGGATCGACCCGGGGTACCTAACTATGGCTACACCTTC

clone size: .
CDR3 length: 15
D gene: .
V gene: TRBV7-8
J gene: TRBJ1-4
CDR3 protein: CASSPSATVNEKLFF
CDR3 DNA: TGTGCCAGCAGCCCCTCCGCGACAGTAAATGAAAAACTGTTTTTT

clone size: .
CDR3 length: 15
D gene: .
V gene: TRBV9
J gene: TRBJ1-1
CDR3 protein: CASSRLGNMNTEAFF
CDR3 DNA: TGTGCCAGTTCCCGGCTAGGCAATATGAACACTGAAGCTTTCTTT

clone size: .
CDR3 length: 14
D gene: TRBD1
V gene: TRBV28
J gene: TRBJ1-1
CDR3 protein: CATEGARANTEAFF
CDR3 DNA: TGTGCTACAGAGGGGGCTCGGGCGAACACTGAAGCTTTCTTT

clone size: once
CDR3 length: 15
D gene: TRBD1
V gene: TRBV5-1
J gene: TRBJ1-2
CDR3 protein: CASSLQGAQDYGYTF
CDR3 DNA: TGCGCCAGCAGCCTACAGGGGGCGCAAGACTATGGCTACACCTTC

clone size: few
CDR3 length: 17
D gene: .
V gene: TRBV4-1
J gene: TRBJ2-1
CDR3 protein: CASSQFSGSLSYNEQFF
CDR3 DNA: TGCGCCAGCAGCCAATTCTCCGGGAGTCTCTCCTACAATGAGCAGTTCTTC

clone size: .
CDR3 length: 13
D gene: .
V gene: TRBV3-1/TRBV3-2
J gene: TRBJ1-5
CDR3 protein: CASSQTGNQPQHF
CDR3 DNA: TGTGCCAGCAGTCAAACAGGGAATCAGCCCCAGCATTTT

clone size: .
CDR3 length: 14
D gene: TRBD1
V gene: TRBV6-6
J gene: TRBJ2-5
CDR3 protein: CASSDRTGRKTQYF
CDR3 DNA: TGTGCCAGCAGCGACCGGACAGGGAGGAAGACCCAGTACTTC

clone size: .
CDR3 length: 12
D gene: .
V gene: TRBV6-5
J gene: TRBJ1-1
CDR3 protein: CASGLMNTEAFF
CDR3 DNA: TGTGCCAGCGGGCTCATGAACACTGAAGCTTTCTTT

clone size: .
CDR3 length: 15
D gene: TRBD1
V gene: TRBV6-5
J gene: TRBJ2-7
CDR3 protein: CASRRTGQLSYEQYF
CDR3 DNA: TGTGCCAGCAGGCGGACGGGACAGCTGTCCTACGAGCAGTACTTC

clone size: .
CDR3 length: 13
D gene: .
V gene: TRBV28
J gene: TRBJ1-3
CDR3 protein: CASSSRGGNTIYF
CDR3 DNA: TGTGCCAGCAGTTCGCGGGGAGGAAACACCATATATTTT

clone size: once
CDR3 length: 14
D gene: .
V gene: TRBV6-2/TRBV6-3
J gene: TRBJ1-1
CDR3 protein: CASSIRTESTEAFF
CDR3 DNA: TGTGCCAGCAGTATCCGGACAGAAAGCACTGAAGCTTTCTTT

clone size: .
CDR3 length: 13
D gene: TRBD1
V gene: TRBV3-1/TRBV3-2
J gene: TRBJ2-7
CDR3 protein: CASSRQGGYEQYF
CDR3 DNA: TGTGCCAGCAGCCGACAGGGGGGTTACGAGCAGTACTTC